This paragraph reports one T cell receptor (beta chain). Its antigen is still unknown. This specimen comes from a study of CXCR3-negative and CXCR3-positive naive CD8 T cells. Study-level points and caveats: Similarly elevated diversity marked both naive subsets, with memory CD8+ cells showing far lower diversity. The study found CXCR3 expression partially decreased after cryopreservation and ran most assays on fresh PBMCs. Researchers reported similar TRBV-TRBJ usage in naive CXCR3-negative and CXCR3-positive cells, though memory differed.

The CDR3 runs to 15 residues. Germline V gene lookup returns CDR1 LNHNV and CDR2 YYDKDF (reference sequence). TRB cDNA libraries were made by UMI-labeled 5' RACE. After re-calling the 5' RACE reads, TCRdb lists one entry per CDR3 protein, DNA absent. In total, the table holds roughly 30,000 distinct CDR3 sequences. V is TRBV15 and J is TRBJ1-6. The TCR was taken from a human donor in good health. Some clones in this sample may be carry-over from other donors' samples. The sample taken for sequencing was memory CD8+ T cells from blood. The CDR3 reads CATRQQHDYNSPLHF.